These T cell receptor beta chains were read from a single sample in a study of identical twins. TCRdb reprocessed the 5' RACE reads via MiXCR and lists one record per CDR3 protein. The profile shows 200,000 to 250,000 distinct CDR3 sequences, roughly an eighth of them singletons. The data also belong to a second study, concerning yellow fever vaccine responses in identical twins.

Sample: memory (CD45RO+) T cells sorted from blood. These TCRs come from a woman aged 18 to 35 in good health. Each CDR3 is given with its conserved first and last residue. D genes are given only for firm matches. A clone size is listed for some rows: how often the clone was seen (once, few, many), or a class if it is expanded.

V gene,J gene,D gene,clone size,CDR3 DNA,CDR3 protein
TRBV27,TRBJ2-5,-,-,TGTGCCAGCAGTCCCCGACCGACAGTACTCCAAGAGACCCAGTACTTC,CASSPRPTVLQETQYF
TRBV20-1,TRBJ2-1,TRBD2,many,TGCAGTGCTAGATCTCCGGGACTAGCGGGGGGGATTTCCAATGAGCAGTTCTTC,CSARSPGLAGGISNEQFF
TRBV23-1,TRBJ2-3,TRBD2,-,TGCGCCAGCAGTCAAACCAAGCGGGAGGGTCTAACAGATACGCAGTATTTT,CASSQTKREGLTDTQYF
TRBV9,TRBJ2-3,TRBD2,-,TGTGCCAGCAGCTCCAAGAGCGGGGGACGCACAGATACGCAGTATTTT,CASSSKSGGRTDTQYF
TRBV6-4,TRBJ2-3,TRBD2,many,TGTGCCAGCAGTGAGGGTAGCGGGAGCAGCGATACGCAGTATTTT,CASSEGSGSSDTQYF
TRBV7-9,TRBJ2-2,TRBD2,-,TGTGCCAGCAGCCCAAGACTAGCAACCGCCGGGGAGCTGTTTTTT,CASSPRLATAGELFF
TRBV25-1,TRBJ1-6,-,few,TGTGCCAGCAGTGGGAGGGGGAAGGATTCACCCCTCCACTTT,CASSGRGKDSPLHF
TRBV4-2,TRBJ1-4,-,-,TGTGCCAGCGGGTTACTTGGAGTCCGTGAAAAACTGTTTTTT,CASGLLGVREKLFF
TRBV12-3/TRBV12-4,TRBJ2-5,-,few,TGTGCCACCTCAGACAGTGCAGAGACCCAGTACTTC,CATSDSAETQYF
TRBV28,TRBJ2-7,TRBD2,-,TGTGCCAGCAGCCCCGGACTAGCGGGAGAAGCCTTTTTCCACGAGCAGTACTTC,CASSPGLAGEAFFHEQYF
TRBV10-3,TRBJ2-5,TRBD2,few,TGTGCCACCCACGGATTGGCGGGGGGCCTGGAGACCCAGTACTTC,CATHGLAGGLETQYF
TRBV6-2/TRBV6-3,TRBJ2-1,TRBD1,few,TGTGCCAGCAGTTACTCGACAGGGGCGGCCTACAATGAGCAGTTCTTC,CASSYSTGAAYNEQFF
TRBV29-1,TRBJ2-1,-,many,TGCAGCGTCGCGGACGGGTACAATGAGCAGTTCTTC,CSVADGYNEQFF
TRBV6-2/TRBV6-3,TRBJ2-7,-,-,TGTGCCAGCAGTAATTGGGGGACTCTTTACGAGCAGTACTTC,CASSNWGTLYEQYF
TRBV6-2/TRBV6-3,TRBJ2-3,-,many,TGTGCCAGCAGTTATGAGAGAACAGATACGCAGTATTTT,CASSYERTDTQYF
TRBV5-1,TRBJ2-7,-,once,TGCGCCAGCAGCTTATCTAGCGATTGGTACGAGCAGTACTTC,CASSLSSDWYEQYF
TRBV6-2/TRBV6-3,TRBJ2-2,TRBD2,-,TGTGCCAGCAGTGGCACTCGAGCGGGACGGACCGGGGAGCTGTTTTTT,CASSGTRAGRTGELFF
TRBV29-1,TRBJ2-7,-,-,TGCAGCGTTCGGAGGGGACTCAGTCAGCTGGGGGAGCAGTACTTC,CSVRRGLSQLGEQYF
TRBV28,TRBJ2-7,TRBD1,few,TGTGCCAGCAGTTCCGGGGACAGGAGCTACGAGCAGTACTTC,CASSSGDRSYEQYF
TRBV7-2,TRBJ2-5,TRBD1,-,TGTGCCAGCAGCCCAGCTGGGACAGGGAGAGAGACCCAGTACTTC,CASSPAGTGRETQYF
TRBV23-1,TRBJ2-4,-,-,TGCGCCAGCAGTCACACCGGGACTGTAGCCAAAAACATTCAGTACTTC,CASSHTGTVAKNIQYF
TRBV7-9,TRBJ2-5,-,-,TGTGCCAGCAGCTTAAACTCGGTTCAGTACTTC,CASSLNSVQYF
TRBV2,TRBJ1-1,-,-,TGTGCCAGCAAATCAGTCCAGGGGCTGACTGAAGCTTTCTTT,CASKSVQGLTEAFF
TRBV27,TRBJ2-1,-,few,TGTGCCAGCAATCCGCCGGGACCTTACAATGAGCAGTTCTTC,CASNPPGPYNEQFF
TRBV4-2,TRBJ1-1,-,few,TGTGCCAGCAGCCAAGAATCAGCAGTCAACACTGAAGCTTTCTTT,CASSQESAVNTEAFF
TRBV6-1,TRBJ1-6,-,few,TGTGCCAGCAGACCAGTCGGCGGGGGTAATTCACCCCTCCACTTT,CASRPVGGGNSPLHF
TRBV6-4,TRBJ2-1,-,-,TGTGCCAGCGGGGCCAGCTCCTACAATGAGCAGTTCTTC,CASGASSYNEQFF
TRBV11-3,TRBJ2-3,-,-,TGTGCCAGCAGCCCCCGCGGTAGGACAGATACGCAGTATTTT,CASSPRGRTDTQYF
TRBV6-1,TRBJ2-7,-,-,TGTGCCAGCAGGCCCGGGACCGTCTCCTACGAGCAGTACTTC,CASRPGTVSYEQYF
TRBV7-3,TRBJ2-5,-,few,TGTGCCAGCAGCTTAACGTCGTATCTGACCCAGTACTTC,CASSLTSYLTQYF
TRBV6-1,TRBJ2-6,-,-,TGTGCCAGCAGCAGAGAGGGGCGCGTATCTGGGGCCAACGTCCTGACTTTC,CASSREGRVSGANVLTF